The 9 T cell receptor beta chains reported below all come from one sample, sequenced in a study of CD8+ T cells in alopecia areata. RNA was isolated and reverse transcribed to cDNA, the sequencing template. Produced via immunoSEQ multiplex PCR; TCRdb's table is partial and in-frame only. Of 200,000 or so clones in the sample, around 50% were seen once. Sequencing used CD8+ T cells sorted from blood. The receptor set was obtained from a human donor in good health.

The chain combines TRBV4-1 with TRBJ1-2, with D perhaps matching TRBD1 (5 bases). Trimming pared 0 bases from V and 6 bases from J, leaving 14 bases between. CDR1 and CDR2 (germline): MGHRA, YSYEKL. This CDR3 region has 15 residues. The DNA for the CDR3 is TGCGCCAGCAGCCAAGATGCATGGGGGAATGATGGCTACACCTTC. This codes for CASSQDAWGNDGYTF.

This clone appeared a few times. The sample has other DNA sequences that encode this CDR3 too. This rearrangement joins TRBV5-1 to TRBJ1-1; D not resolved. Trimming took off 0 bases at V and 1 base at J, with 4 bases between the two ends. The CDR3 is made up of 13 amino acids. The V gene's germline CDR1 is SGHRS and CDR2 YFSETQ. CDR3 sequence reads: CASSLEGNTEAFF. The DNA of the CDR3 is TGCGCCAGCAGCTTGGAAGGGAACACTGAAGCTTTCTTT. Using reference TRBV5-1 and TRBJ1-1 for the parts outside the CDR3, the full variable domain is KAGVTQTPRYLIKTRGQQVTLSCSPISGHRSVSWYQQTPGQGLQFLFEYFSETQRNKGNFPGRFSGRQFSNSRSEMNVSTLELGDSALYLCASSLEGNTEAFFGQGTRLTVV.

V usage is TRBV5-5 and J usage is TRBJ1-2, with 9 nucleotides matching TRBD1. The germline V gene has CDR1 SGHKS and CDR2 YYEKEE (reference sequence). This CDR3 spans 14 amino acids. The ends lost 4 bases at V and 6 bases at J; junction bases unmatched: 7. CDR3 DNA: TGTGCCAGCAGCCTTGGGACAGGGAGTGATGGCTACACCTTC. It specifies CASSLGTGSDGYTF.

V and J are TRBV13 and TRBJ1-2; D remains ambiguous. Germline V gene data show CDR1 as PRHDT and CDR2 as FYEKMQ (reference sequence). The CDR3 consists of 12 residues. Trimming left V 4 bases short and J 6 bases short, with 9 bases between. The CDR3 nucleotides are TGTGCCAGCAGCTCGGAGTGGGATGGCTACACCTTC. Its translation: CASSSEWDGYTF.

The V and J genes are TRBV19 and TRBJ1-4; the D is unclear. V dropped 4 bases and J dropped 10 bases, with 19 bases sitting between them. From germline, CDR1 is LNHDA and CDR2 SQIVND (reference sequence). The CDR3 consists of 15 residues. The CDR3 bases are TGTGCCAGTAGTAATGGCGGCGGAAGTGGAGGAAAACTGTTTTTT. Residues: CASSNGGGSGGKLFF.

The chain joins TRBV5-1 to TRBJ2-4; 8 nucleotides line up with TRBD1. The CDR3 is 14 amino acids. Trimming took 4 bases from V and 8 from J; bases not matched to a gene: 8. Germline assignment: CDR1 SGHRS and CDR2 YFSETQ. CDR3 nucleotide sequence: TGCGCCAGCAGCGAAGGACAGGGCTGGGACATTCAGTACTTC. Encoded protein: CASSEGQGWDIQYF. Full variable domain (missing parts from reference TRBV5-1 and TRBJ2-4): KAGVTQTPRYLIKTRGQQVTLSCSPISGHRSVSWYQQTPGQGLQFLFEYFSETQRNKGNFPGRFSGRQFSNSRSEMNVSTLELGDSALYLCASSEGQGWDIQYFGAGTRLSVL.

The chain employs TRBV19 and TRBJ2-1; D possibly corresponds to TRBD2 (7 bases). Germline V CDR1 and CDR2: LNHDA, SQIVND (reference sequence). The CDR3 totals 14 residues. With 3 bases removed from V and 3 bases from J, the gap between germline ends came to 9 bases. The CDR3 coding sequence is TGTGCCAGTAGTATCGGGGGGCTCTACAATGAGCAGTTCTTC. Translation: CASSIGGLYNEQFF.

V usage is TRBV29-1 and J usage is TRBJ2-1; the match to TRBD1 covers 7 bases. Trimming took 6 bases from V and 0 from J; bases not matched to a gene: 5. The germline V gene encodes CDR1 SQVTM and CDR2 ANQGSEA. This CDR3 is built from 14 residues. CDR3: CSVDRPSSYNEQFF. CDR3 bases: TGCAGCGTGGACAGGCCGAGCTCCTACAATGAGCAGTTCTTC.

This chain uses TRBV11-2 with TRBJ2-1, with 8 bases matching TRBD2. Germline V gene lookup returns CDR1 SGHAT and CDR2 FQNNGV. Trimming removed 7 bases from V and 7 bases from J; junction bases left unmatched: 9. The length of the CDR3 is 14 residues. The CDR3 region is CASTSLAGRNEQFF. The CDR3 coding sequence is TGTGCCAGCACCTCCTTAGCGGGGAGGAATGAGCAGTTCTTC.